The source of this T cell receptor (beta chain) is a study of T cells in Graves' hyperthyroidism and ophthalmopathy. V lost 3 bases and J lost 3, with 9 bases in between. The germline CDR1 and CDR2 sequences are KGHSH and LQKENI. This CDR3 has 15 amino acids. Amplified TCR beta CDR3 regions came from RNA transcripts. When the TCR CDR3 underwent first-round RT-PCR, the HTBI primer set was used. A single record per CDR3 protein comes from TCRdb applying MiXCR to the multiplex PCR reads. In the table there are about 640,000 distinct CDR3 sequences, more than 20% of which are singletons. This sample holds PBMCs from less than 11 ml fresh peripheral blood.

The V call is TRBV18, the J call TRBJ1-6; no clear D gene. The sequenced sample was blood. This receptor was identified in a man aged 30 to 39 with Graves' ophthalmopathy. CDR3 nucleotide sequence: TGTGCCAGCTCACCCGACGGGATCTATAATTCACCCCTCCACTTT. Encoded protein: CASSPDGIYNSPLHF.